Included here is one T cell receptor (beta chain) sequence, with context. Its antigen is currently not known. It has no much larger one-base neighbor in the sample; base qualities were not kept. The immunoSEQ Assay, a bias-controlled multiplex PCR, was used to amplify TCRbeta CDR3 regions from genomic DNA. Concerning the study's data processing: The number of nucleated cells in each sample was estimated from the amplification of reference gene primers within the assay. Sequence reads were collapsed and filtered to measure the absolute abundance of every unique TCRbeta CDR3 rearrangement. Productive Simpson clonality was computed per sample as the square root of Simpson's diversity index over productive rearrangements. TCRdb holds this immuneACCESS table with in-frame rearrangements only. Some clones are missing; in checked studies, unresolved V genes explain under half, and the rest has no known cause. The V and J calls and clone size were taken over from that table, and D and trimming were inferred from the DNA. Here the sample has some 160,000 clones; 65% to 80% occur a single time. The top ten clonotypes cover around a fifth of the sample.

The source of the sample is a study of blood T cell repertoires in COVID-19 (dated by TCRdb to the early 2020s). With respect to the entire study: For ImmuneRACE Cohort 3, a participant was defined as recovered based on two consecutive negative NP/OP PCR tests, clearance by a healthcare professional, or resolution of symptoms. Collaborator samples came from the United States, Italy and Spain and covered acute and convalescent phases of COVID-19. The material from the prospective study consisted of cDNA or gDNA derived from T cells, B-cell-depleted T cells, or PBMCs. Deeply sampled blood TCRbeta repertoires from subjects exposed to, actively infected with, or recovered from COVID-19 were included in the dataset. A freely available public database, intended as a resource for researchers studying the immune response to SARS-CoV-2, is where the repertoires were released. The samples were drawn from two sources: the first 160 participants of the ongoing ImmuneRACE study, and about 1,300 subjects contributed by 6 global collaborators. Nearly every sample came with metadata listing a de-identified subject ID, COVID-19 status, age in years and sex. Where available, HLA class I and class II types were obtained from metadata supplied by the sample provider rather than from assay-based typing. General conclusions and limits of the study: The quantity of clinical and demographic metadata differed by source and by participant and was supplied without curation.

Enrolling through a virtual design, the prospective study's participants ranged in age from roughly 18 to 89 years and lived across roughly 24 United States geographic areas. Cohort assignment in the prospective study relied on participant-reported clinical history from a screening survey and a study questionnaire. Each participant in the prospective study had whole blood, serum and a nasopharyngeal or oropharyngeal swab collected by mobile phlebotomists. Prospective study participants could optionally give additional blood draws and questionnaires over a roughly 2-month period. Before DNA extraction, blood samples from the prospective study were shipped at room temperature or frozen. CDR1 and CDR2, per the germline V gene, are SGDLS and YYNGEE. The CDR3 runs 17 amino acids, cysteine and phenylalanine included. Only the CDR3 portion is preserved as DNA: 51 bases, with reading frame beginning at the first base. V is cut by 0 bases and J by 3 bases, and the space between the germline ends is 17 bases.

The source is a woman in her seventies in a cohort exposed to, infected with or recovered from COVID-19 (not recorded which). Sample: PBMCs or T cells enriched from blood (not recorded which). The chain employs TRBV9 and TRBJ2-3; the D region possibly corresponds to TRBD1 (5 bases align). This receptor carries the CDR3 CASSVGVGAFKTDTQYF. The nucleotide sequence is TGTGCCAGCAGCGTAGGGGTAGGGGCATTTAAGACAGATACGCAGTATTTT.